This TCR beta chain was profiled in a study of glioma-infiltrating T cells after dendritic cell vaccination. Study-level points and caveats: Complete blood and tumor specimen sets were limited to few patients. Survival was not directly related to TCR clonality in these patients.

This clone showed up just once. Its antigen is as yet unknown. The sample's time point: after dendritic cell vaccination, including at tumor progression/relapse. Selection required adequate fresh-frozen tumor tissue plus more than two years' survival data. None of the glioblastoma patients had an isocitrate dehydrogenase mutation. Sequencing used immunoSEQ multiplex PCR; TCRdb keeps in-frame clones, though not all of them. Of more than 55,000 clones in the sample, approximately 81% are singletons; the top ten hold roughly 8.5%. The input for sequencing was blood, taken after dendritic cell vaccination. The TCR sequence derives from a human donor with glioblastoma.

The CDR3 protein is CASSPRDRGWTGELFF. The CDR3 DNA reads as TGTGCCAGCAGCCCCCGGGACAGGGGATGGACCGGGGAGCTGTTTTTT. The chain carries TRBV7-9 and TRBJ2-2; 10 bases map to TRBD1. This CDR3 is built from 16 residues. The junction had 8 bases not matched to a gene; V was cut back by 5 bases and J by 5 bases. Germline V gives CDR1 SEHNR, CDR2 FQNEAQ (reference sequence).